Included here is one T cell receptor beta chain sequence, with context. The source of the sample is a study of glioma-infiltrating T cells after dendritic cell vaccination. For the study at large: Patients had newly diagnosed or recurrent glioblastoma and received dendritic cell vaccines.

CDR3 length: 14 amino acids. Per the germline V gene, CDR1 is MDHEN and CDR2 is SYDVKM. V dropped 6 bases and J dropped 5; count of bases not matched to a gene: 5. Amplification used 60 V beta primers and 13 J beta primers. TCRdb keeps only in-frame clones here, not all; method: immunoSEQ multiplex PCR. This sample has 100,000 or so clones, with around 86% found just once. The sequences come from blood, collected before dendritic cell vaccination. The TCR sequence derives from a human donor with glioblastoma. The chain joins TRBV28 to TRBJ2-1, with 9 positions matching TRBD2. DNA for the CDR3: TGTGCCAGCAGCCCGGGACTAGCAGACAATGAGCAGTTCTTC. Translated: CASSPGLADNEQFF. The full variable domain, with the rest looked up from reference TRBV28 and TRBJ2-1, is DVKVTQSSRYLVKRTGEKVFLECVQDMDHENMFWYRQDPGLGLRLIYFSYDVKMKEKGDIPEGYSVSREKKERFSLILESASTNQTSMYLCASSPGLADNEQFFGPGTRLTVL.